A single sample gave rise to the 16 T cell receptor beta chains below, sequenced in a study of lymphopenia after photon versus proton radiotherapy. Clones were sequenced by immunoSEQ multiplex PCR, and TCRdb holds only the in-frame ones, with some missing. The data contain 65,000 to 70,000 clones, roughly 93% of them singletons. The starting material was peripheral blood, obtained from a patient treated with photon-based radiotherapy. The receptor set was obtained from an older woman with pancreatic cancer.

The chain is built from TRBV9 and TRBJ2-1; TRBD2 agrees at 8 bases. V was clipped by 3 bases and J by 6 bases; unmatched bases: 8. The CDR3 has 15 amino acids. CDR1 and CDR2 (germline): SGDLS, YYNGEE. Here the CDR3 DNA reads TGTGCCAGCAGCGCCGGGACTAGTTTTGGCAATGAGCAGTTCTTC. This sequence encodes CASSAGTSFGNEQFF.

The chain carries TRBV28 and TRBJ1-5; TRBD1 might be the D (5 bases). The length of the CDR3 is 14 residues. Germline-derived CDR1 and CDR2 are MDHEN and SYDVKM. Trimming took 8 bases from V and 9 from J, leaving 20 bases between them. CDR3 loop: CASRPMGGGRPQHF. In DNA, the CDR3 is TGTGCCAGCCGACCTATGGGGGGTGGGAGGCCCCAGCATTTT. Full variable domain (remainder filled in from reference TRBV28 and TRBJ1-5): DVKVTQSSRYLVKRTGEKVFLECVQDMDHENMFWYRQDPGLGLRLIYFSYDVKMKEKGDIPEGYSVSREKKERFSLILESASTNQTSMYLCASRPMGGGRPQHFGDGTRLSIL.

In its sample, this clone was seen once. The chain links TRBV28 to TRBJ1-1, with D possibly TRBD1 on 5 matching bases. The CDR3 spans 16 residues. Trimming took off 6 bases at V and 5 bases at J, with 22 bases between the two ends. CDR1 is MDHEN and CDR2 is SYDVKM in the germline V gene. Here the CDR3 reads CASRNPGAGVRTEAFF. The DNA for the CDR3 is TGTGCCAGCAGGAACCCCGGCGCGGGGGTGAGGACTGAAGCTTTCTTT.

This clone came up a few times. This chain uses TRBV5-1 with TRBJ1-2, with D perhaps TRBD1 (5 bases). This CDR3 has 15 residues. V was pared by 0 bases and J by 4 bases, with 13 bases between. The germline V gene has CDR1 SGHRS and CDR2 YFSETQ. As DNA, the CDR3 is TGCGCCAGCAGCTTGGATCCTGCGGGGCGCTATGGCTACACCTTC. Translated, it gives CASSLDPAGRYGYTF.

This chain links TRBV5-1 with TRBJ2-5; 7 positions match TRBD1. The germline V gene has CDR1 SGHRS and CDR2 YFSETQ. V dropped 4 bases and J dropped 1; count of bases not matched to a gene: 7. This CDR3 has 15 amino acids. The DNA of the CDR3 is TGCGCCAGCAGCCCCATGGGACAGATCCAAGAGACCCAGTACTTC. Protein product: CASSPMGQIQETQYF.

V gene TRBV4-3 combines with J gene TRBJ2-1; no clear D. The V gene's germline CDR1 is LGHNA and CDR2 YSLEER. This CDR3 has 14 amino acids. Trimming pared 6 bases from V and 0 bases from J, leaving 9 bases between. Here the CDR3 reads CASRKSSSYNEQFF. The CDR3 DNA reads as TGCGCCAGCAGGAAATCATCCTCCTACAATGAGCAGTTCTTC.

This chain joins TRBV7-8 and TRBJ2-7; D is ambiguous. V was trimmed by 1 base and J by 2 bases, leaving 6 bases between them. The CDR3 loop spans 13 amino acids. Germline V gives CDR1 SGHVS, CDR2 FQNEAQ. The CDR3 DNA reads TGTGCCAGCAGCTTAGGAAACCCCTACGAGCAGTACTTC. This codes for CASSLGNPYEQYF.

This chain links TRBV7-8 with TRBJ2-3; the D is unclear. Per the germline V gene, CDR1 is SGHVS and CDR2 is FQNEAQ. Trimming removed 2 bases from V and 5 bases from J, with 11 bases in between. The CDR3 is 14 amino acids. The CDR3 DNA follows: TGTGCCAGCAGCTTAATAACGTCAGGAGATACGCAGTATTTT. Translating gives CASSLITSGDTQYF.

In this sample, this clone turned up a few times. The CDR3 DNA reads TGTGCCAGCAGCCCAACGGCGGGAGACCCCTACGAGCAGTACTTC. Its protein is CASSPTAGDPYEQYF. The J gene is TRBJ2-7, the V gene TRBV11-1, with 7 bases identical to TRBD2. Per the germline V gene, CDR1 is SGHAT and CDR2 is FQDESV (reference sequence). The CDR3 consists of 15 residues. V lost 5 bases and J lost 2; bases outside the gene matches: 9.

The genes are TRBV6-1 and TRBJ2-7; no clear D. The ends were cut back, 5 bases at V and 2 bases at J, with 10 bases in the middle. The germline CDR1 and CDR2 sequences are MNHNS and SASEGT. CDR3 length: 13 amino acids. CDR3 sequence: CASSIGGAYEQYF. CDR3 nucleotide sequence: TGTGCCAGCAGTATTGGCGGCGCCTACGAGCAGTACTTC.

This clone was counted a few times. This sequence joins TRBV25-1 and TRBJ1-1; TRBD1 is a possible D gene (6 bases). Per the germline V gene, CDR1 is MGHDK and CDR2 is SYGVNS. The V end was cut by 2 bases, the J end by 0 bases, with 13 bases between. This CDR3 contains 16 residues. This chain's CDR3 is CASSETAGHLNTEAFF. CDR3 nucleotide sequence: TGTGCCAGCAGTGAAACCGCGGGACACCTGAACACTGAAGCTTTCTTT.

The chain couples TRBV19 to TRBJ2-2; no firm D call. This CDR3 spans 16 amino acids. Germline V CDR1 and CDR2: LNHDA, SQIVND (reference sequence). V lost 7 bases, J lost 4 bases, and 19 bases lay in between. CDR3 amino acids: CASTPSDWDGTGELFF. The CDR3 DNA follows: TGTGCCAGTACCCCTTCGGATTGGGATGGCACCGGGGAGCTGTTTTTT.

The gene calls are TRBV5-1 and TRBJ2-1; a weak D match, TRBD2 (7 bases). V lost 4 bases and J 8 bases, leaving 22 bases between the germline ends. This CDR3 contains 16 residues. Germline lookup yields CDR1 SGHRS and CDR2 YFSETQ. CDR3 nucleotide sequence: TGCGCCAGCAGCACCCTTGGGGGGGCGCGGGCCGATGAGCAGTTCTTC. Amino acids: CASSTLGGARADEQFF.

The chain couples TRBV7-8 to TRBJ2-1; TRBD1 matches at 7 bases. The germline V gene encodes CDR1 SGHVS and CDR2 FQNEAQ. J was trimmed by 8 bases and V by 1 base; bases with no gene match: 14. CDR3 length: 17 amino acids. The CDR3 spells CASSLVPGRGSSDEQFF. The CDR3 DNA sequence: TGTGCCAGCAGCTTAGTCCCCGGCAGGGGGAGTAGCGATGAGCAGTTCTTC.

The V call is TRBV28, the J call TRBJ1-2, with TRBD1 identical over 12 bases. V lost 9 bases and J lost 7; bases outside the gene matches: 15. In germline, CDR1 is MDHEN, CDR2 SYDVKM. The CDR3 contains 16 residues. The CDR3 sequence is CASQASGTGGSGGYTF. CDR3 bases: TGTGCCAGTCAAGCGTCGGGGACAGGGGGCTCTGGTGGCTACACCTTC.

The CDR3 here is CASSSPLRSDYNEQFF. CDR3 DNA sequence: TGTGCCAGCAGCTCGCCGCTTAGGTCTGACTACAATGAGCAGTTCTTC. The chain uses TRBV11-2 and TRBJ2-1; D remains unclear. This CDR3 has 16 amino acids. The V gene's germline CDR1 is SGHAT and CDR2 FQNNGV. Trimming pared 4 bases from V and 3 bases from J, leaving 16 bases between.